This TCR beta chain was captured in a study of neurological immune-mediated disorders. Study-wide results and caveats: Across subjects, no CDR3 amino acid sequence appeared in expanded clones of more than one subject, a finding that suggested private repertoires in all groups.

About this clonotype: Its matching antigen is unknown.

Sorted libraries were made with some 930,000 CD4+ or CD8+ T cells. V dropped 5 bases and J dropped 4 bases, with 17 bases sitting between them. There are 16 residues in the CDR3. The method for making cDNA was 5'RACE, and it used 10-nucleotide random UMIs. Each sequencing run yielded over 160 million TCR-beta sequences from 15-18 subjects. MiXCR was run by TCRdb on the 5' RACE reads, yielding one entry per CDR3 protein. The repertoire has some 20,000 distinct CDR3 sequences, around 15% of them found once; the top ten carry less than 9%. The origin of this receptor is a woman in her fifties or sixties with HTLV-1-associated myelopathy (HAM/TSP). The specimen sequenced was CD4+ T cells from blood. The genes are TRBV12-3 or TRBV12-4 and TRBJ2-2; no firm D call. DNA for the CDR3: TGTGCCAGCAGTACGGTAGTCGTCTTCCCCACCGGGGAGCTGTTTTTT. Translating gives CASSTVVVFPTGELFF.